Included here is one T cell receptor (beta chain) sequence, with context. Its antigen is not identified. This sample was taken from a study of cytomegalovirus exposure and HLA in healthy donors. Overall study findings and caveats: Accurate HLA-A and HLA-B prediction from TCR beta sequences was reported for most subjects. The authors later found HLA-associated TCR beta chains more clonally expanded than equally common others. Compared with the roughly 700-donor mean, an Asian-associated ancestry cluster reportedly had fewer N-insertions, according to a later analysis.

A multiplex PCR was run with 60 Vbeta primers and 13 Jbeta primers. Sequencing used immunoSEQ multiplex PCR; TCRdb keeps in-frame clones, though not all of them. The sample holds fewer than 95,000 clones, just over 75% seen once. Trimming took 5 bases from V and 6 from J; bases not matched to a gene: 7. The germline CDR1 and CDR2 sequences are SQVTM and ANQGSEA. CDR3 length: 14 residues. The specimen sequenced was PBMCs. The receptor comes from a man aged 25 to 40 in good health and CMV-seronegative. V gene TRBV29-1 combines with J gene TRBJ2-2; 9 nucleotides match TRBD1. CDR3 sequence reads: CSVNRDREAGELFF. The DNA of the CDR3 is TGCAGCGTTAACCGGGACAGGGAGGCCGGGGAGCTGTTTTTT.